The entry below gives a single TCR beta chain sequence along with its context. The V gene's germline CDR1 is SGHRS and CDR2 YFSETQ. The trim removed 4 bases at V and 7 bases at J, leaving 7 bases unmatched. CDR3 length equals 13 residues. 13 Jbeta primers and 60 Vbeta primers were used for the PCR. Assay: immunoSEQ multiplex PCR; the TCRdb copy retains only in-frame clones and omits some. The repertoire has about 160,000 clones, around 77% of them found once; the top ten carry 1%. This sample is drawn from a study of cytomegalovirus exposure and HLA in healthy donors. J is TRBJ2-5 and V is TRBV5-1; 7 bases fit TRBD2. The clonotype was recovered from a woman in her forties or fifties in good health and CMV-seropositive. The specimen sequenced was PBMCs. In DNA form, the CDR3 reads TGCGCCAGCAGCCCACTAGCGCCGGGGACCCAGTACTTC. Amino acid sequence: CASSPLAPGTQYF.